The clone carrying this TCR beta chain appeared a single time. Germline V gene lookup returns CDR1 SGHVS and CDR2 FQNEAQ. Trimming pared 5 bases from V and 3 bases from J, leaving 5 bases between. This CDR3 is 11 amino acids long. The data are from a study of cytomegalovirus exposure and HLA in healthy donors. Profiled with immunoSEQ multiplex PCR; TCRdb holds only in-frame clones, not every one. The sample yields about 330,000 clones, around 90% seen once. This TCR was recovered from a woman aged 25 to 39 in good health and CMV-seropositive. The chain carries TRBV7-8 and TRBJ2-7; D remains ambiguous. Sequences were obtained from PBMCs. The CDR3 spells CASSGYYEQYF. CDR3 sequence (DNA): TGTGCCAGCAGCGGGTACTACGAGCAGTACTTC.